This T cell receptor (beta chain) originates from a study of cytomegalovirus exposure and HLA in healthy donors. Study background: Earlier findings included roughly 100 million unique TCR beta sequences obtained from 150 million to 200 million T cells.

Researchers ran the PCR with 60 Vbeta and 13 Jbeta primers. The data were produced by immunoSEQ multiplex PCR, yet TCRdb's version contains in-frame clones alone and is incomplete. The data contain approximately 180,000 clones, around 81% of them singletons. In the case of this clone: The antigen remains unidentified.

V shed 1 base and J shed 5 bases, with 5 bases lying between them. CDR1 is SGHAT and CDR2 is FQNNGV in the germline V gene. This CDR3 region has 13 residues. General study points: It was reported that TCR beta sequences correctly inferred the HLA-A and HLA-B alleles for most subjects.

The donors gave bone marrow, and they were healthy. V gene TRBV11-2 combines with J gene TRBJ2-2; D uncertain. Sequenced: PBMCs. This receptor was identified in a man younger than 30 in good health and CMV-seronegative. In DNA, the CDR3 is TGTGCCAGCAGCTTAGCGCGGACCGGGGAGCTGTTTTTT. Translated, it gives CASSLARTGELFF. Together with reference TRBV11-2 and TRBJ2-2, the CDR3 gives the full variable domain: EAGVAQSPRYKIIEKRQSVAFWCNPISGHATLYWYQQILGQGPKLLIQFQNNGVVDDSQLPKDRFSAERLKGVDSTLKIQPAKLEDSAVYLCASSLARTGELFFGEGSRLTVL.